Listed below are T cell receptor beta chains from one sample, sequenced in a study of cytomegalovirus exposure and HLA in healthy donors. Assay used: immunoSEQ multiplex PCR; TCRdb lists only in-frame clones, some missing. The sample table sets out about 70,000 clones. The sequenced material came from PBMCs. These receptors originate from a female donor in good health and CMV-seropositive. Each CDR3 is given with its conserved first and last residue. D genes are given only for firm matches.

TRBJ2-7 TRBV29-1 . CSVVLLYEQYF TGCAGCGTTGTCCTCTTATACGAGCAGTACTTC
TRBJ2-3 TRBV5-1 . CASSNREGTDTQYF TGCGCCAGCAGCAACAGGGAAGGCACAGATACGCAGTATTTT
TRBJ2-7 TRBV30 . CAWRQASTVYEQYF TGTGCCTGGAGGCAGGCGTCCACAGTCTACGAGCAGTACTTC
TRBJ1-2 TRBV2 TRBD1 CASSAGTGGNYGYTF TGTGCCAGCAGTGCCGGGACAGGGGGAAACTATGGCTACACCTTC
TRBJ1-1 TRBV10-3 . CAISESGGPGTEAFF TGTGCCATCAGTGAGTCGGGAGGGCCGGGCACTGAAGCTTTCTTT
TRBJ1-6 TRBV30 . CAWSVLQGNSPLHF TGTGCCTGGAGTGTACTGCAGGGGAATTCACCCCTCCACTTT
TRBJ2-1 TRBV29-1 . CSVRDHEQFF TGCAGCGTCCGCGATCATGAGCAGTTCTTC
TRBJ2-1 TRBV7-3 . CASSPGPGYEQFF TGTGCCAGCAGCCCGGGTCCTGGCTACGAGCAGTTCTTC
TRBJ2-7 TRBV6-6 TRBD1 CASSGQGSAYEQYF TGTGCCAGCAGTGGACAGGGTAGCGCCTACGAGCAGTACTTC
TRBJ2-3 TRBV19 TRBD2 CASSNHLQRGGADTQYF TGTGCCAGTAGTAATCATCTCCAGCGGGGGGGCGCAGATACGCAGTATTTT
TRBJ2-3 TRBV28 TRBD1 CASSPWTGGASSTDTQYF TGTGCCAGCAGTCCCTGGACAGGGGGGGCTTCTAGCACAGATACGCAGTATTTT
TRBJ1-1 TRBV29-1 . CSVEDSGKSEAFF TGCAGCGTTGAAGATTCGGGGAAGAGTGAAGCTTTCTTT
TRBJ1-3 TRBV7-9 . CASSPSGAGNTIYF TGTGCCAGCAGCCCCTCGGGAGCTGGAAACACCATATATTTT
TRBJ1-2 TRBV6-1 TRBD1 CASSPGTGFNGYTF TGTGCCAGCAGTCCTGGGACAGGGTTTAATGGCTACACCTTC
TRBJ1-3 TRBV7-8 . CASSLTGQPSSGNTIYF TGTGCCAGCAGCTTAACAGGACAGCCCTCGTCTGGAAACACCATATATTTT
TRBJ1-2 TRBV7-8 . CASSPGKSYGYTF TGTGCCAGCAGCCCCGGGAAAAGCTATGGCTACACCTTC
TRBJ2-7 TRBV28 TRBD2 CASSLPSGSYEQYF TGTGCCAGCAGTTTGCCTAGCGGCTCCTACGAGCAGTACTTC
TRBJ1-2 TRBV19 . CASRGDRAGYTF TGTGCCAGTAGGGGCGACAGAGCTGGCTACACCTTC
TRBJ2-4 TRBV7-2 TRBD1 CASSHGQGADIQYF TGTGCCAGCAGCCACGGACAGGGGGCGGACATTCAGTACTTC
TRBJ2-1 TRBV28 . CASSSLGQGNPWYEQFF TGTGCCAGCAGTTCTCTAGGCCAGGGAAATCCCTGGTATGAGCAGTTCTTC
TRBJ2-3 TRBV6-4 TRBD1 CASSEGTGGSTDTQYF TGTGCCAGCAGTGAGGGGACAGGGGGTAGCACAGATACGCAGTATTTT
TRBJ2-1 TRBV11-3 . CASSPSYLSYNEQFF TGTGCCAGCAGCCCTTCATACTTATCCTACAATGAGCAGTTCTTC
TRBJ2-5 TRBV13 TRBD2 CASSLLAGPLKTQYF TGTGCCAGCAGCTTACTAGCGGGGCCATTGAAGACCCAGTACTTC
TRBJ1-2 TRBV10-3 . CAISDSTHDTARRGYTF TGTGCCATCAGTGACTCGACTCACGATACGGCGAGGCGTGGCTACACCTTC
TRBJ1-1 TRBV18 . CASSPNTGDGAEAFF TGTGCCAGCTCACCAAACACGGGGGATGGGGCTGAAGCTTTCTTT
TRBJ1-1 TRBV18 TRBD1 CASSPGSQGGTEAFF TGTGCCAGCTCCCCCGGTAGTCAGGGGGGCACTGAAGCTTTCTTT
TRBJ1-2 TRBV7-9 . CASSPELYGYTF TGTGCCAGCAGTCCGGAGCTCTATGGCTACACCTTC
TRBJ2-7 TRBV27 TRBD1 CASSRGYAYEQYF TGTGCCAGCAGCAGGGGGTACGCCTACGAGCAGTACTTC
TRBJ2-7 TRBV5-6 TRBD2 CASSSGLAGPLGEQYF TGTGCCAGCAGCTCCGGACTAGCGGGCCCACTGGGAGAGCAGTACTTC
TRBJ1-1 TRBV5-4 TRBD1 CASSPGQGATEAFF TGTGCCAGCAGCCCAGGACAGGGGGCCACTGAAGCTTTCTTT
TRBJ1-3 TRBV4-1 TRBD1 CASSHLTGHGNTIYF TGCGCCAGCAGCCACTTGACAGGGCATGGAAACACCATATATTTT
TRBJ1-1 TRBV7-9 TRBD1 CASSWGQGASTEAFF TGTGCCAGCAGCTGGGGACAGGGGGCGAGCACTGAAGCTTTCTTT
TRBJ1-1 TRBV19 . CASSPRTSLLRTEAFF TGTGCCAGTAGTCCCCGGACAAGTCTCTTGCGAACTGAAGCTTTCTTT
TRBJ1-6 TRBV6-5 . CASSRQVYNSPLHF TGTGCCAGCAGCCGACAGGTCTACAATTCACCCCTCCACTTT
TRBJ1-3 TRBV18 . CASSPSRGSGNTIYF TGTGCCAGCTCACCAAGCAGGGGCTCTGGAAACACCATATATTTT
TRBJ1-2 TRBV5-1 . CASRSNTGSFPQSGYTF TGCGCCAGCAGGTCTAATACAGGGAGTTTCCCCCAGAGTGGCTACACCTTC
TRBJ2-7 TRBV5-4 TRBD2 CASSTGTSGTYEQYF TGTGCCAGCAGCACCGGGACTAGCGGGACCTACGAGCAGTACTTC
TRBJ2-2 TRBV28 . CASSISAPRTGELFF TGTGCCAGCAGTATTAGCGCTCCTCGCACCGGGGAGCTGTTTTTT
TRBJ2-3 TRBV28 TRBD2 CASRGGRATDTQYF TGTGCCAGCAGGGGCGGGAGGGCCACAGATACGCAGTATTTT
TRBJ2-7 TRBV18 TRBD2 CASSPGEGYDEQYF TGTGCCAGCTCACCGGGGGAGGGGTACGACGAGCAGTACTTC
TRBJ2-7 TRBV28 TRBD2 CASTSAGPPYEQYF TGTGCCAGCACCTCAGCGGGGCCGCCCTACGAGCAGTACTTC
TRBJ2-1 TRBV7-7 . CASSLAGGPGNEQFF TGTGCCAGCAGCTTAGCGGGGGGGCCGGGGAATGAGCAGTTCTTC
TRBJ2-7 TRBV5-4 . CASSLVGRNYEQYF TGTGCCAGCAGCTTGGTCGGCAGGAACTACGAGCAGTACTTC
TRBJ2-7 TRBV5-1 . CASSQGQFAYEQYF TGCGCCAGCAGCCAGGGGCAGTTTGCCTACGAGCAGTACTTC